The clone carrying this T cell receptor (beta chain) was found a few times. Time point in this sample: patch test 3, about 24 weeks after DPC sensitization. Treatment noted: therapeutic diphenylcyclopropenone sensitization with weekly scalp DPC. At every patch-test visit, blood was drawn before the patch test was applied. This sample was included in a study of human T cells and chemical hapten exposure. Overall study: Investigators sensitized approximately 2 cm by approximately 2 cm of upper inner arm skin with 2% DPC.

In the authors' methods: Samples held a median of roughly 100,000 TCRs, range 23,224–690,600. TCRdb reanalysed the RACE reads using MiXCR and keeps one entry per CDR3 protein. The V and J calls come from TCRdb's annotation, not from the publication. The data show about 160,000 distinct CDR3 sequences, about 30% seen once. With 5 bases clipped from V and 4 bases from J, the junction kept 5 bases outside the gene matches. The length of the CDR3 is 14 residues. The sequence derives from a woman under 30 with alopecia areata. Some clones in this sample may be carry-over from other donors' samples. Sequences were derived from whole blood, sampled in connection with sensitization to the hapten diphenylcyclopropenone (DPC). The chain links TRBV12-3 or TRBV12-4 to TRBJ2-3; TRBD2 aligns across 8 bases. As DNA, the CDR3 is TGTGCCAGCAGTCCCGGGACTAGGGCAGATACGCAGTATTTT. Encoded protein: CASSPGTRADTQYF.